The 21 T cell receptor beta chains reported below all come from one sample, sequenced in a study of T cell clonotyping in hematopoietic cell transplantation. Profiled with immunoSEQ multiplex PCR; TCRdb holds only in-frame clones, not every one. The repertoire holds 35,000 to 45,000 clones, with over 80% as singletons. Sequencing used peripheral blood mononuclear cells. Receptors were obtained from a woman in her thirties or forties in good health. Some clones in this sample may be carry-over from other donors' samples.

The chain couples TRBV29-1 to TRBJ2-2, with TRBD1 matching over 9 bases. The length of the CDR3 is 16 residues. J lost 5 bases, V lost 6 bases, and 13 bases had no gene match. Germline assignment: CDR1 SQVTM and CDR2 ANQGSEA. This chain's CDR3 is CSVGTPGTGWTGELFF. The CDR3 DNA sequence: TGCAGCGTCGGTACCCCGGGGACAGGGTGGACCGGGGAGCTGTTTTTT.

This clone was recorded once. The rearrangement uses TRBV30 and TRBJ2-1; the D is unclear. Germline V gene sequence: CDR1 GTSNPN, CDR2 SVGIG (reference sequence). Deletions cut 5 bases from V and 13 bases from J, with 21 bases between. The CDR3 totals 13 residues. The chain's CDR3 is CAWGRLSGSPQFF. The CDR3 DNA follows: TGTGCCTGGGGGCGGTTAAGTGGTTCGCCACAGTTCTTC.

DNA for the CDR3: TGTGCCAGCAGCTTACGGGATTTGAGCGGCTACACCTTC. Translating gives CASSLRDLSGYTF. The chain links TRBV11-1 to TRBJ1-2; no clear D gene. Germline CDR1 reads SGHAT; CDR2 reads FQDESV (reference sequence). The V gene lost 2 bases and the J gene lost 8 bases, with 12 bases spanning the gap. The CDR3 is 13 amino acids. Full variable domain (outside the CDR3, taken from reference TRBV11-1 and TRBJ1-2): EAEVAQSPRYKITEKSQAVAFWCDPISGHATLYWYRQILGQGPELLVQFQDESVVDDSQLPKDRFSAERLKGVDSTLKIQPAELGDSAMYLCASSLRDLSGYTFGSGTRLTVV.

J is TRBJ1-1 and V is TRBV28; 9 nucleotides line up with TRBD1. V was clipped by 5 bases and J by 1 base; unmatched bases: 5. Germline CDR1 is MDHEN and CDR2 is SYDVKM. This CDR3 comprises 15 residues. As DNA, the CDR3 is TGTGCCAGCAGTCCAAGGACAGGGGCGAACACTGAAGCTTTCTTT. Protein product: CASSPRTGANTEAFF.

This clone was found once. The chain carries TRBV6-6 and TRBJ1-1; D unresolved. Per germline, CDR1 MNHNY and CDR2 SVGAGI (reference sequence). The V gene lost 0 bases and the J gene lost 10 bases, with 9 bases spanning the gap. The CDR3 is 12 amino acids. The DNA of the CDR3 is TGTGCCAGCAGTTACTCCCGGCCGGGAGCTTTCTTT. Residues: CASSYSRPGAFF.

The gene calls are TRBV5-1 and TRBJ2-5; 11 bases are a match to TRBD1. V trimming: 3 bases; J trimming: 3 bases; junction bases outside the gene matches: 1. The CDR3 length is 14 residues. Germline values: CDR1 SGHRS, CDR2 YFSETQ. CDR3 DNA sequence: TGCGCCAGCAGCTGGGACAGGGGGGAAGAGACCCAGTACTTC. Its translation is CASSWDRGEETQYF.

V usage is TRBV30 and J usage is TRBJ1-5, with 9 bases lining up with TRBD1. Germline V gene lookup returns CDR1 GTSNPN and CDR2 SVGIG (reference sequence). There are 14 residues in the CDR3. With 1 base clipped from V and 6 bases from J, the junction kept 4 bases outside the gene matches. The CDR3 loop reads CAWSGDRVSQPQHF. The CDR3 DNA is TGTGCCTGGAGTGGGGACAGGGTTTCTCAGCCCCAGCATTTT.

The chain is built from TRBV7-2 and TRBJ1-1, with D unresolved. The CDR3 covers 15 residues. V was cut by 1 base and J by 7 bases, with 16 bases left in between. Germline V gives CDR1 SGHTA, CDR2 FQGNSA. Here the CDR3 reads CASSLEYGRHLEAFF. In DNA form, the CDR3 reads TGTGCCAGCAGCTTAGAGTACGGGCGCCACCTTGAAGCTTTCTTT.

This chain links TRBV2 with TRBJ1-1; 7 bases fit TRBD1. Germline CDR1 and CDR2: SNHLY and FYNNEI. The V gene end was trimmed by 5 bases and the J gene end by 4 bases; junction bases not matched to a gene: 7. This CDR3 is 14 amino acids long. CDR3 in DNA: TGTGCCAGCAGTTATACAGGGGAGGGCACTGAAGCTTTCTTT. This translates into CASSYTGEGTEAFF.

J is TRBJ2-5 and V is TRBV6-1; no firm D call. V lost 1 base and J 0 bases, leaving 6 bases between the germline ends. The CDR3 is 14 residues long. CDR1 and CDR2 (germline): MNHNS, SASEGT. In nucleotides, the CDR3 is TGTGCCAGCAGTGAAGGACGAGACCAAGAGACCCAGTACTTC. Encoded protein: CASSEGRDQETQYF.

The chain employs TRBV28 and TRBJ2-7, with D perhaps matching TRBD2 (6 bases). The germline CDR1 and CDR2 sequences are MDHEN and SYDVKM. This CDR3 region has 12 residues. V lost 4 bases to trimming and J lost 3 bases, with 7 bases between them. The DNA of the CDR3 is TGTGCCAGCAGTTCGGAGGGCTACGAGCAGTACTTC. Its translation: CASSSEGYEQYF. Complete variable domain (other parts from reference TRBV28 and TRBJ2-7): DVKVTQSSRYLVKRTGEKVFLECVQDMDHENMFWYRQDPGLGLRLIYFSYDVKMKEKGDIPEGYSVSREKKERFSLILESASTNQTSMYLCASSSEGYEQYFGPGTRLTVT.

V gene TRBV10-3 combines with J gene TRBJ2-7; D may be TRBD1 (5 bases). This CDR3 spans 12 amino acids. Germline-derived CDR1 and CDR2 are ENHRY and SYGVKD. Trimming took 6 bases from V and 3 from J, leaving 9 bases between them. CDR3 DNA sequence: TGTGCCATCAGCCCAGGGTACTACGAGCAGTACTTC. Its protein product is CAISPGYYEQYF.

This rearrangement joins TRBV5-1 to TRBJ1-1; D is uncertain. Between the trimmed V and J ends, which lost 5 bases and 1 base, there was a span of 9 bases. CDR1 and CDR2 (germline): SGHRS, YFSETQ. The CDR3 is 13 amino acids. CDR3 bases: TGCGCCAGCAGTCCGTCTGAGAACACTGAAGCTTTCTTT. Translating it yields CASSPSENTEAFF.

The chain uses TRBV27 and TRBJ1-1, with TRBD1 identical over 9 bases. This CDR3 has 18 residues. The germline CDR1 and CDR2 sequences are MNHEY and SMNVEV (reference sequence). The V segment lost 3 bases and the J segment 4 bases; nucleotides outside the gene matches: 15. The DNA for the CDR3 is TGTGCCAGCAGTTTTAGGGGAGTAATCCTACAGGGGGCCACTGAAGCTTTCTTT. Amino acid sequence: CASSFRGVILQGATEAFF.

This sequence joins TRBV7-6 and TRBJ1-4; D unresolved. CDR3 length: 15 amino acids. Per germline, CDR1 SGHVS and CDR2 FNYEAQ. Trimming removed 5 bases at V and 6 bases at J, with 16 bases between. This CDR3 is CASSVTDGPHEKLFF. CDR3 in DNA: TGTGCCAGCAGCGTTACAGACGGACCTCATGAAAAACTGTTTTTT. Full variable domain (remainder filled in from reference TRBV7-6 and TRBJ1-4): GAGVSQSPRYKVTKRGQDVALRCDPISGHVSLYWYRQALGQGPEFLTYFNYEAQQDKSGLPNDRFSAERPEGSISTLTIQRTEQRDSAMYRCASSVTDGPHEKLFFGSGTQLSVL.

V is TRBV28 and J is TRBJ1-2; 7 bases are shared with TRBD1. V gave up 5 bases and J gave up 0 bases; unmatched junction bases: 9. The CDR3 covers 16 residues. The germline V gene has CDR1 MDHEN and CDR2 SYDVKM. The chain's CDR3 is CASSRQGSGSNYGYTF. CDR3 coding DNA: TGTGCCAGCAGTCGACAGGGAAGTGGTTCTAACTATGGCTACACCTTC.

The rearrangement uses TRBV28 and TRBJ1-5; no clear D gene. Trimming took 6 bases from V and 2 from J, leaving 8 bases between them. The CDR3 contains 13 residues. Per germline, CDR1 MDHEN and CDR2 SYDVKM. The CDR3 loop is CASSGVGNQPQHF. DNA for the CDR3: TGTGCCAGCAGCGGTGTGGGCAATCAGCCCCAGCATTTT.

The genes are TRBV28 and TRBJ1-5; D not resolved. Germline assignment: CDR1 MDHEN and CDR2 SYDVKM. This CDR3 is built from 15 residues. V lost 6 bases and J lost 0, with 12 bases in between. The CDR3 bases are TGTGCCAGCAGGCACCGGACGAGTAGCAATCAGCCCCAGCATTTT. As protein: CASRHRTSSNQPQHF.

With respect to this clone: The junction and the germline gene differ at one end; a read error may be behind it. The rearrangement joins TRBV7-2 to TRBJ2-5; possibly TRBD1 for D (5 bases). Germline CDR1 is SGHTA and CDR2 is FQGNSA. This CDR3 spans 15 amino acids. The CDR3 sequence is CASSLGAGNQETQYF. CDR3 coding DNA: TGTGCCAGCAGTTTAGGGGCAGGGAATCAAGAGACCCAGTACTTC. Full variable domain (missing parts from reference TRBV7-2 and TRBJ2-5): GAGVSQSPSNKVTEKGKDVELRCDPISGHTALYWYRQSLGQGLEFLIYFQGNSAPDKSGLPSDRFSAERTGGSVSTLTIQRTQQEDSAVYLCASSLGAGNQETQYFGPGTRLLVL.

The rearrangement joins TRBV20-1 to TRBJ2-5, with no clear D. Per the germline V gene, CDR1 is DFQATT and CDR2 is SNEGSKA (reference sequence). The ends were cut back, 3 bases at V and 7 bases at J, with 9 bases in the middle. The CDR3 consists of 11 residues. DNA of the CDR3: TGCAGTGCTAGTCTGGAACTGACCCAGTACTTC. This gives the protein CSASLELTQYF.

V and J are TRBV28 and TRBJ1-1, with D maybe TRBD1 (5 bases). Germline V gene lookup returns CDR1 MDHEN and CDR2 SYDVKM. The CDR3 spans 13 residues. Deletions cut 8 bases from V and 3 bases from J, with 13 bases between. In nucleotides, the CDR3 is TGTGCCAGCGGCGGGGCTTGGGACACTGAAGCTTTCTTT. As protein: CASGGAWDTEAFF.